A selection of T cell receptor beta chains follows, all from one sample in a study of T cells in localized non-small cell lung cancer. Profiled with immunoSEQ multiplex PCR; TCRdb holds only in-frame clones, not every one. The repertoire holds over 25,000 clones, with around three quarters as singletons. The material sequenced was peripheral blood, taken before any cancer treatment. These receptors came from a male donor at least 60 years old with stage III squamous cell lung carcinoma. Each CDR3 is given with its conserved first and last residue. The order of the fields is CDR3 DNA, CDR3 protein, clone size, J gene, D gene, V gene. D genes are given only for firm matches. Size values are once, few and many counts, or a class for expanded clones, and some rows have none.

TGTGCCATCAGTGAGTCGTCGCTAGCGGGCTACGAGCAGTACTTC | CAISESSLAGYEQYF | once | TRBJ2-7 | TRBD2 | TRBV10-3
TGTGCCAGCAGCGTAGGGACAGATAGACCAGATACGCAGTATTTT | CASSVGTDRPDTQYF | . | TRBJ2-3 | . | TRBV9
TGTGCCAGCAGCCGTGGACAGGGTGAGGCCTACGAGCAGTACTTC | CASSRGQGEAYEQYF | . | TRBJ2-7 | TRBD1 | TRBV7-9
TGTGCCAGCAGCTTGGCAGGGAGCGAGCAGTACTTC | CASSLAGSEQYF | . | TRBJ2-7 | . | TRBV5-5
TGTGCCAGCAGCATGGAGTCAGGGGGCGGTGAGCAGTTCTTC | CASSMESGGGEQFF | . | TRBJ2-1 | TRBD1 | TRBV2
TGTGCCAGTAGTATTGCAGGGGCCACCGGGGAGCTGTTTTTT | CASSIAGATGELFF | . | TRBJ2-2 | . | TRBV19
TGTGCCAGCAGCCAAGACCGGGGGGGGACAGATACGCAGTATTTT | CASSQDRGGTDTQYF | . | TRBJ2-3 | TRBD2 | TRBV4-2
TGTGCCAGCACTCCATCGGGTGCCGGGGAGCTGTTTTTT | CASTPSGAGELFF | . | TRBJ2-2 | . | TRBV7-3
TGCGCCAGCAGCCAAGAGTCGGGCCCGACATTAACTAACTATGGCTACACCTTC | CASSQESGPTLTNYGYTF | . | TRBJ1-2 | . | TRBV4-3
TGCGCCAGCAGTTATACCACAGGGCCCCGGGGCACTGAAGCTTTCTTT | CASSYTTGPRGTEAFF | . | TRBJ1-1 | . | TRBV5-1
TGTGCCAGCAGACCCGCCCTCACTGTCATTTGGGGTGAACCGACGAATGAAAAACTGTTTTTT | CASRPALTVIWGEPTNEKLFF | . | TRBJ1-4 | . | TRBV7-8
TGTGCCAGCAGTTCATCCGGGACAGGACGCTACAATGAGCAGTTCTTC | CASSSSGTGRYNEQFF | . | TRBJ2-1 | TRBD1 | TRBV28
TGCGCCAGCAGCCCGACCGGGACAGGGGTTGGATCACCCCTCCACTTT | CASSPTGTGVGSPLHF | once | TRBJ1-6 | TRBD1 | TRBV5-1
TGTGCCAGTAGTTTCCGACTAGCGGTAATCACAGATACGCAGTATTTT | CASSFRLAVITDTQYF | . | TRBJ2-3 | TRBD2 | TRBV19
TGTGCCAGCCGAGAGGCAGGGTCCTACGAGCAGTACTTC | CASREAGSYEQYF | . | TRBJ2-7 | . | TRBV7-2
TGTGCCTGGAGCCCAACAGGGTTTGGCAATCAGCCCCAGCATTTT | CAWSPTGFGNQPQHF | few | TRBJ1-5 | . | TRBV30
TGTGCCAGCAGCGCGACAGTCGTAAACTATGGCTACACCTTC | CASSATVVNYGYTF | . | TRBJ1-2 | . | TRBV9
TGCGCCAGCAGCCAAGAATTACAGGGGGTCTATGGCTACACCTTC | CASSQELQGVYGYTF | . | TRBJ1-2 | TRBD1 | TRBV23-1
TGTGCCAGCAGTCTGAATGAGCAGTTCTTC | CASSLNEQFF | . | TRBJ2-1 | . | TRBV6-6
TGTGCCATCAGTGAATCGGGACAGGGGAGACCCTACGAGCAGTACTTC | CAISESGQGRPYEQYF | . | TRBJ2-7 | TRBD1 | TRBV10-3
TGTGCCAGCAGCTTAAGGCTGGGGGTAGGGATCTACAATGAGCAGTTCTTC | CASSLRLGVGIYNEQFF | . | TRBJ2-1 | . | TRBV7-2
TGTGCCAGCTCACCAGGGACAGGGGGCGAGCAGTACTTC | CASSPGTGGEQYF | . | TRBJ2-7 | TRBD1 | TRBV18
TGTGCCAGCAGCTGGGACGAGGGATTCCGCTATGGCTACACCTTC | CASSWDEGFRYGYTF | . | TRBJ1-2 | . | TRBV5-6
TGTGCCAGCAGGGCTAGCGGGAGGGCGCTCAATGAGCAGTTCTTC | CASRASGRALNEQFF | . | TRBJ2-1 | TRBD2 | TRBV2
TGTGCCAGCAGCTTAGTGGGCTGGGGCACCGGGGAGCTGTTTTTT | CASSLVGWGTGELFF | . | TRBJ2-2 | . | TRBV7-2
TGTGCCTGGAGACAGGGGCCGGGCACTGAAGCTTTCTTT | CAWRQGPGTEAFF | . | TRBJ1-1 | TRBD1 | TRBV30
TGTGCCAGCAGCTTTCCCGACACGTTGAACACTGAAGCTTTCTTT | CASSFPDTLNTEAFF | few | TRBJ1-1 | . | TRBV7-9
TGTGCCAGTTCCCTAACCGGGACAGGTTACAATGAGCAGTTCTTC | CASSLTGTGYNEQFF | . | TRBJ2-1 | TRBD1 | TRBV6-6
TGTGCCAGCAGCTCAATGGGGCCGATGGAGACCCAGTACTTC | CASSSMGPMETQYF | . | TRBJ2-5 | . | TRBV14
TGTGCCAGCAGCGCGGAAGCGAGCGGGAGCTATGAGCAGTTCTTC | CASSAEASGSYEQFF | few | TRBJ2-1 | TRBD2 | TRBV6-4
TGTGCCAGCAGCCAGGGACAGGTACAGGCTCAGCCCCAGCATTTT | CASSQGQVQAQPQHF | . | TRBJ1-5 | TRBD1 | TRBV28